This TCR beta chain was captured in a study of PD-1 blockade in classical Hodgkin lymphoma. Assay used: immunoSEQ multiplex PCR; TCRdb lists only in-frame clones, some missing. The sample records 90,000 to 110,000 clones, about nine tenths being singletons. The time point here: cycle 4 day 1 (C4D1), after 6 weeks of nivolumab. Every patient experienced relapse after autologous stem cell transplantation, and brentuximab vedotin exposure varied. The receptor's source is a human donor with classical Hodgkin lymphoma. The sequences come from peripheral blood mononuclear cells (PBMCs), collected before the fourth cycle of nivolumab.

CDR3 in amino acids: CSAGTPSSYNEQFF. The CDR3, as DNA: TGCAGCGCCGGGACCCCCAGCTCCTACAATGAGCAGTTCTTC. This chain uses TRBV29-1 with TRBJ2-1; D is possibly TRBD1 or TRBD2 (5 bases each). The V gene's germline CDR1 is SQVTM and CDR2 ANQGSEA. The CDR3 has 14 amino acids. Trimming removed 7 bases from V and 0 bases from J, with 13 bases in between.